This note documents a single TCR beta chain sequence. This record belongs to a study of quantifying T cell responses using KT2 cells. Background on the study: TCR alpha and beta constant-region primers primed reverse transcription of RNA.

A single-stranded UMI oligo with SP2 sequence was ligated to cDNA 3' ends. The first PCR ran roughly 4 cycles with an equimolar RC1.1 and RC1.2 beta primer mix. TCRdb recomputed calls from the UMI-ligation and nested PCR reads with MiXCR, one row per CDR3 protein. The sample comprises 39,000 or so distinct CDR3 sequences, about 15% of which are singletons, and roughly 40% rests with the top ten. CDR3 length equals 14 residues. Germline values: CDR1 DFQATT, CDR2 SNEGSKA (reference sequence). This chain links TRBV20-1 with TRBJ2-2; TRBD1 matches 9 bases. The clonotype originates from a human donor. The material sequenced was PBMCs spiked with cells of the T cell clone KT2. CDR3 bases: TGCGGCGTAGACAGGGGGGTCAACACCGGGGAGCTGTTTTTT. Translation gives CGVDRGVNTGELFF.